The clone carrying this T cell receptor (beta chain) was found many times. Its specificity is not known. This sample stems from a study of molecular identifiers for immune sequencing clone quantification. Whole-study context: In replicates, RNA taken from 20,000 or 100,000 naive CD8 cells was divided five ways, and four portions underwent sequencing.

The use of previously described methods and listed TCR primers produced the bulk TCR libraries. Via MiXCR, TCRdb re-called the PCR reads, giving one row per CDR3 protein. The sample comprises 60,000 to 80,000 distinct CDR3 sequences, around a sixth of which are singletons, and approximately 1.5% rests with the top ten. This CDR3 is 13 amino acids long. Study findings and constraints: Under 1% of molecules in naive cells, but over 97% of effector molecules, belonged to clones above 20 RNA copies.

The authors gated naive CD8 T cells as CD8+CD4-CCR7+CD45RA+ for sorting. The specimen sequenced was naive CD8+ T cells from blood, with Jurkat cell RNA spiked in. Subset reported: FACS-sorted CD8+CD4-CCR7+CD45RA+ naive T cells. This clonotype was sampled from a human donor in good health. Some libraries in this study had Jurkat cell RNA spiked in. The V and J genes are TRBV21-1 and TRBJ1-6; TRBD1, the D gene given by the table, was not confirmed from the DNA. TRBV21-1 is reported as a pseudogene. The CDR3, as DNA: TGTGCCAGCTTGGACAGCACAAATTCACCCCTCCACTTT. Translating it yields CASLDSTNSPLHF.